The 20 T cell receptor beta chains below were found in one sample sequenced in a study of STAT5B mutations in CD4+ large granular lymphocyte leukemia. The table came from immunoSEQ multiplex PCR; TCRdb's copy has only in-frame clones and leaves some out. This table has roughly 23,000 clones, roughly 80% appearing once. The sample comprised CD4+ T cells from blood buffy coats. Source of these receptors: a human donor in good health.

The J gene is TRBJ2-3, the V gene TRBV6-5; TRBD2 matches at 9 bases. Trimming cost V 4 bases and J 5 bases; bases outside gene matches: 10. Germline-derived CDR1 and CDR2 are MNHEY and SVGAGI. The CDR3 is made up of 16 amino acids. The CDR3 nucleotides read TGTGCCAGCAGTTTGGAGACTAGCGGCGGGGGAGATACGCAGTATTTT. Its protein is CASSLETSGGGDTQYF.

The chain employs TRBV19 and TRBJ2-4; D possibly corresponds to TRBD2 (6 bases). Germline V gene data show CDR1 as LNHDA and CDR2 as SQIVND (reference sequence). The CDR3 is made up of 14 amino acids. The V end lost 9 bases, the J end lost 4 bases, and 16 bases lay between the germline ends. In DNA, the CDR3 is TGTGCCAGCCGACCGGGTGGAGGGAAAAACATTCAGTACTTC. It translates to CASRPGGGKNIQYF.

The CDR3 DNA sequence: TGTGCCAGCAGTACGATAGCGGGGAGCTCCTACAATGAGCAGTTCTTC. Translating it yields CASSTIAGSSYNEQFF. This chain joins TRBV7-2 and TRBJ2-1; 8 nucleotides align to TRBD2. The germline V gene has CDR1 SGHTA and CDR2 FQGNSA. J was trimmed by 0 bases and V by 6 bases; bases with no gene match: 7. The CDR3 has 16 amino acids.

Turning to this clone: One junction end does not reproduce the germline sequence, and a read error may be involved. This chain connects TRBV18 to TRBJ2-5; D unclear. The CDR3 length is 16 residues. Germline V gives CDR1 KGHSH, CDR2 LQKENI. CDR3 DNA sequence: TGTGCCAGCTTACCACCATTAGGGCCCGTGAGGGAGACCCAGTACTTC. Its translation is CASLPPLGPVRETQYF.

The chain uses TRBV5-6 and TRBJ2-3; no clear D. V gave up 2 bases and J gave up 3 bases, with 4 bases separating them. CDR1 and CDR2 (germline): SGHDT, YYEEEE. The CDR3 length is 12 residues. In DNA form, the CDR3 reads TGTGCCAGCAGCTTCTCTACAGATACGCAGTATTTT. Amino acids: CASSFSTDTQYF. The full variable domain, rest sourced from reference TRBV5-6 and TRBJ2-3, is DAGVTQSPTHLIKTRGQQVTLRCSPKSGHDTVSWYQQALGQGPQFIFQYYEEEERQRGNFPDRFSGHQFPNYSSELNVNALLLGDSALYLCASSFSTDTQYFGPGTRLTVL.

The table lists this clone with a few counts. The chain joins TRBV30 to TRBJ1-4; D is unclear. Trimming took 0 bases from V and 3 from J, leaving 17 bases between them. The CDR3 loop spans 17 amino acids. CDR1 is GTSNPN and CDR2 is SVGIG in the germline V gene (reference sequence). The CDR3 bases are TGTGCCTGGAGTGTAGGCCCCCAGGAGCTCGCTAATGAAAAACTGTTTTTT. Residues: CAWSVGPQELANEKLFF.

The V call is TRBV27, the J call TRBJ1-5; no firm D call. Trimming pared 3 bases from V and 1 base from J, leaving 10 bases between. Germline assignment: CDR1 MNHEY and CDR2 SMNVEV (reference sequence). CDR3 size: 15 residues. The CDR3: CASSFDGVSNQPQHF. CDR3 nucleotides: TGTGCCAGCAGTTTTGACGGGGTGAGCAATCAGCCCCAGCATTTT.

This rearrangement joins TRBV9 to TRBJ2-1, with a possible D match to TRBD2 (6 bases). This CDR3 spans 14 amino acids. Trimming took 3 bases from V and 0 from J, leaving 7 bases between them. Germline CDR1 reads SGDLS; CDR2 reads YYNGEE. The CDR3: CASSAGSSYNEQFF. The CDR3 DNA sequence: TGTGCCAGCAGCGCCGGGAGCTCCTACAATGAGCAGTTCTTC.

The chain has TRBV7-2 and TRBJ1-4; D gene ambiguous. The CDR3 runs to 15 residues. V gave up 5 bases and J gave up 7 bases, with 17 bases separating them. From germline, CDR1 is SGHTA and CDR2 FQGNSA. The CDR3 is CASSPRPVSAEKLFF. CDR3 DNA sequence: TGTGCCAGCAGCCCAAGACCCGTCTCTGCTGAAAAACTGTTTTTT. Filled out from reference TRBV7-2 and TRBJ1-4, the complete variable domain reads GAGVSQSPSNKVTEKGKDVELRCDPISGHTALYWYRQSLGQGLEFLIYFQGNSAPDKSGLPSDRFSAERTGGSVSTLTIQRTQQEDSAVYLCASSPRPVSAEKLFFGSGTQLSVL.

The DNA for the CDR3 is TGTGCCAGCGTGAGCGGGACGACCTACGAGCAGTACTTC. This sequence encodes CASVSGTTYEQYF. The chain is built from TRBV28 and TRBJ2-7, with 7 bases aligning to TRBD2. With V trimmed by 8 bases and J by 2 bases, 6 bases remained unmatched. The CDR3 is 13 residues long. Germline CDR1 and CDR2: MDHEN and SYDVKM.

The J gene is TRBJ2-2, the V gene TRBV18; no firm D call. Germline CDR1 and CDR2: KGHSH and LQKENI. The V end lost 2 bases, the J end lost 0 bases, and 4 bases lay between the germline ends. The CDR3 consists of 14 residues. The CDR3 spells CASSPGANTGELFF. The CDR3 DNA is TGTGCCAGCTCACCAGGGGCGAACACCGGGGAGCTGTTTTTT.

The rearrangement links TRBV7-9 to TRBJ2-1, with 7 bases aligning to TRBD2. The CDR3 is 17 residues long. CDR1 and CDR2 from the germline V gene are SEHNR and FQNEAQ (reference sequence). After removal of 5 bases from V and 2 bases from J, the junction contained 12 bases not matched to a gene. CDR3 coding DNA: TGTGCCAGCAGCCCATTGGAGCGGGGTCAAACCTACAATGAGCAGTTCTTC. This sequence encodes CASSPLERGQTYNEQFF. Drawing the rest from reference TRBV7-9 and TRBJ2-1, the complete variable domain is DTGVSQNPRHKITKRGQNVTFRCDPISEHNRLYWYRQTLGQGPEFLTYFQNEAQLEKSRLLSDRFSAERPKGSFSTLEIQRTEQGDSAMYLCASSPLERGQTYNEQFFGPGTRLTVL.

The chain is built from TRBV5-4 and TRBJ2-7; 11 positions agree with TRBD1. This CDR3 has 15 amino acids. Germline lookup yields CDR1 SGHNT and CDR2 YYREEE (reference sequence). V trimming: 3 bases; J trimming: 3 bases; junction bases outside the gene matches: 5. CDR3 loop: CASSYSGTGGYEQYF. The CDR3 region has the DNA TGTGCCAGCAGCTATTCCGGGACAGGGGGCTACGAGCAGTACTTC.

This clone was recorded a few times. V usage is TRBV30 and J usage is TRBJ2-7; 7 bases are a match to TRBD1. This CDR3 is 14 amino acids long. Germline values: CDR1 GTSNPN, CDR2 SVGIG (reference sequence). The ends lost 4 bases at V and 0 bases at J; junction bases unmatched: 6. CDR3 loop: CAWNKGTASYEQYF. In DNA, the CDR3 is TGTGCCTGGAATAAGGGGACAGCCTCCTACGAGCAGTACTTC. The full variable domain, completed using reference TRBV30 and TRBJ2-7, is SQTIHQWPATLVQPVGSPLSLECTVEGTSNPNLYWYRQAAGRGLQLLFYSVGIGQISSEVPQNLSASRPQDRQFILSSKKLLLSDSGFYLCAWNKGTASYEQYFGPGTRLTVT.

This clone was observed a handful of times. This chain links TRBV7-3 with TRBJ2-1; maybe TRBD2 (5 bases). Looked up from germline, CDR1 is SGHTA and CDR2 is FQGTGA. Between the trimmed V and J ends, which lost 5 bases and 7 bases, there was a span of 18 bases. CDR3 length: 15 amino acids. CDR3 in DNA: TGTGCCAGCAGCATTCGACCCCTCCCGGGGAATGAGCAGTTCTTC. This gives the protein CASSIRPLPGNEQFF.

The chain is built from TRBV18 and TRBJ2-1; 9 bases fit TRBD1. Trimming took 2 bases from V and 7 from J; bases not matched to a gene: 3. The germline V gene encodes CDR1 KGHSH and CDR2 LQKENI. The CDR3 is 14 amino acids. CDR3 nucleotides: TGTGCCAGCTCACCATGGGGACAGGGTAATGAGCAGTTCTTC. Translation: CASSPWGQGNEQFF.

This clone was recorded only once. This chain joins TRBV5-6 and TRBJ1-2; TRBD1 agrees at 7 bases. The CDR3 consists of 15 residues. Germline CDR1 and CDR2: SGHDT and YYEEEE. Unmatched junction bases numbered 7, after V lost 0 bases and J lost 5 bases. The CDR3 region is CASSLADRLLYGYTF. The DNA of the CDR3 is TGTGCCAGCAGCTTGGCGGACAGGCTCCTATATGGCTACACCTTC. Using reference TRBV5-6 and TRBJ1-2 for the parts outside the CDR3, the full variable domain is DAGVTQSPTHLIKTRGQQVTLRCSPKSGHDTVSWYQQALGQGPQFIFQYYEEEERQRGNFPDRFSGHQFPNYSSELNVNALLLGDSALYLCASSLADRLLYGYTFGSGTRLTVV.

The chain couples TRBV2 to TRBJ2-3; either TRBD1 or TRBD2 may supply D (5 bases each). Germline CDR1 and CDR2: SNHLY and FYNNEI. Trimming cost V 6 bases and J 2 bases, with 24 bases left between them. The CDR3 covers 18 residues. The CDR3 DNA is TGTGCCAGCAGGAGAGTTGGGGATGGGTTGGGGGTCACAGATACGCAGTATTTT. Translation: CASRRVGDGLGVTDTQYF.

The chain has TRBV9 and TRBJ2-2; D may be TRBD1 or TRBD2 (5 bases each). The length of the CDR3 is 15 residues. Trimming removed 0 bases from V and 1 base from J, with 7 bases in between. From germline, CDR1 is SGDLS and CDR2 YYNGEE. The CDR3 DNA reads TGTGCCAGCAGCGTAGTTGGGGGGAACACCGGGGAGCTGTTTTTT. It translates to CASSVVGGNTGELFF.

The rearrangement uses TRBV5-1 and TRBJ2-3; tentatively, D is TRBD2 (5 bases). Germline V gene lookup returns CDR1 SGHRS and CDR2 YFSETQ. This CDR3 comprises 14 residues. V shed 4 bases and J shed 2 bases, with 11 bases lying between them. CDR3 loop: CASSLGLNTDTQYF. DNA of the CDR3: TGCGCCAGCAGCCTAGGACTCAACACAGATACGCAGTATTTT.